A selection of T cell receptor beta chains follows, all from one sample in a study of shared clonotypes between healthy human individuals. The protocol was immunoSEQ multiplex PCR, while the TCRdb copy is restricted to in-frame clones and leaves out a portion. The profile shows around 650,000 clones, roughly 96% of them singletons. Sequenced sample: naive CD8+ T cells sorted from blood. The source is a woman between 25 and 40 years old in good health. Each CDR3 is given with its conserved first and last residue. The D gene is left open where the match is weak. Size values are once, few and many counts, or a class for expanded clones, and some rows have none.

D: .; size: .; V: TRBV6-5; J: TRBJ1-3; DNA: TGTGCCAGCAGTTACTTAGAGGGAGGAAACACCATATATTTT; CDR3: CASSYLEGGNTIYF
D: .; size: .; V: TRBV4-2; J: TRBJ2-7; DNA: TGTGCCAGCAGCCAAGGACGTCTTTACGAGCAGTACTTC; CDR3: CASSQGRLYEQYF
D: TRBD2; size: .; V: TRBV27; J: TRBJ2-7; DNA: TGTGCCAGCGGAAGCGGGAGGGCCTACGAGCAGTACTTC; CDR3: CASGSGRAYEQYF
D: .; size: .; V: TRBV19; J: TRBJ2-1; DNA: TGTGCCAGTAGTATAGCCGGGAGCTCCTACAATGAGCAGTTCTTC; CDR3: CASSIAGSSYNEQFF
D: .; size: .; V: TRBV27; J: TRBJ2-1; DNA: TGTGCCAGCAGTGGAAACTCCTACAATGAGCAGTTCTTC; CDR3: CASSGNSYNEQFF
D: TRBD2; size: .; V: TRBV6-5; J: TRBJ2-3; DNA: TGTGCCAGCAGTTACTCGATTGGCGGGAGAGCAGATACGCAGTATTTT; CDR3: CASSYSIGGRADTQYF
D: TRBD2; size: .; V: TRBV28; J: TRBJ2-3; DNA: TGTGCCAGCTCACCGGGACTAGCGGGAGGGCCGGATACGCAGTATTTT; CDR3: CASSPGLAGGPDTQYF
D: .; size: .; V: TRBV5-6; J: TRBJ1-1; DNA: TGTGCCAGCAGCCCTGGCCTGATAAACACTGAAGCTTTCTTT; CDR3: CASSPGLINTEAFF
D: .; size: .; V: TRBV7-9; J: TRBJ2-3; DNA: TGTGCCAGCAGCCCAGGGGGGAGAGATACGCAGTATTTT; CDR3: CASSPGGRDTQYF
D: .; size: .; V: TRBV6-5; J: TRBJ2-7; DNA: TGTGCCAGCAACCCTGCTTACTCCTACGAGCAGTACTTC; CDR3: CASNPAYSYEQYF
D: .; size: .; V: TRBV2; J: TRBJ2-7; DNA: TGTGCCAGCAGTGAAGGGGGACCGAGGTACTTC; CDR3: CASSEGGPRYF
D: .; size: .; V: TRBV6-1; J: TRBJ1-1; DNA: TGTGCCAGCAGTGACGGGAGGAACACTGAAGCTTTCTTT; CDR3: CASSDGRNTEAFF
D: .; size: .; V: TRBV10-1; J: TRBJ2-7; DNA: TGCGCCAGCAGTGAATACAGGGACGAGCAGTACTTC; CDR3: CASSEYRDEQYF
D: TRBD1; size: .; V: TRBV7-9; J: TRBJ2-7; DNA: TGTGCCAGCAGCTCCGACCAGGGGGCAAGGTTGTACGAGCAGTACTTC; CDR3: CASSSDQGARLYEQYF
D: TRBD1; size: .; V: TRBV9; J: TRBJ2-7; DNA: TGTGCCAGCAGCGTGACAGGGGAGGAGCAGTACTTC; CDR3: CASSVTGEEQYF
D: .; size: .; V: TRBV7-8; J: TRBJ1-1; DNA: TGTGCCAGCAGCTTACATGGGGGCCGTGGTAGCACTGAAGCTTTCTTT; CDR3: CASSLHGGRGSTEAFF
D: TRBD2; size: once; V: TRBV6-5; J: TRBJ2-7; DNA: TGTGCCAGCGAGAAAGCGGGAGCCCCCTACGAGCAGTACTTC; CDR3: CASEKAGAPYEQYF
D: TRBD1; size: .; V: TRBV9; J: TRBJ2-7; DNA: TGTGCCAGCAGCGTAGGGCAGGGGGCGGCCTACGAGCAGTACTTC; CDR3: CASSVGQGAAYEQYF
D: TRBD2; size: .; V: TRBV4-2; J: TRBJ2-4; DNA: TGTGCCAGCAGCCAAGATTGGGGGGGAGGAAACATTCAGTACTTC; CDR3: CASSQDWGGGNIQYF
D: TRBD1; size: .; V: TRBV5-6; J: TRBJ2-1; DNA: TGTGCCAGCAGTTACGGGACAGGGAACAATGAGCAGTTCTTC; CDR3: CASSYGTGNNEQFF
D: .; size: .; V: TRBV7-6; J: TRBJ1-3; DNA: TGTGCCAGCAGCCCTGCGGGAAACACCATATATTTT; CDR3: CASSPAGNTIYF
D: .; size: .; V: TRBV30; J: TRBJ2-7; DNA: TGTGCCTGGAGGGTGACAGGAAATACCTACGAGCAGTACTTC; CDR3: CAWRVTGNTYEQYF
D: TRBD1; size: once; V: TRBV18; J: TRBJ2-1; DNA: TGTGCCAGCTCACCACAGGGGGGACAGGGGGCCGATGAGCAGTTCTTC; CDR3: CASSPQGGQGADEQFF
D: .; size: .; V: TRBV5-8; J: TRBJ2-7; DNA: TGTGCCAGCAGCTTCTTATACGAGCAGTACTTC; CDR3: CASSFLYEQYF
D: TRBD2; size: .; V: TRBV4-2; J: TRBJ2-2; DNA: TGTGCCAGCAGCCAAGAAGGGGGACTAGGCTCGAACACCGGGGAGCTGTTTTTT; CDR3: CASSQEGGLGSNTGELFF
D: TRBD2; size: .; V: TRBV19; J: TRBJ2-2; DNA: TGTGCCAGTAAGGAAGAAGCGGGAGTAAACACCGGGGAGCTGTTTTTT; CDR3: CASKEEAGVNTGELFF
D: .; size: .; V: TRBV28; J: TRBJ2-7; DNA: TGTGCCAGCAGGGGGACGTGGGACTCCAGCTCCTACGAGCAGTACTTC; CDR3: CASRGTWDSSSYEQYF
D: TRBD1; size: .; V: TRBV28; J: TRBJ1-5; DNA: TGTGCCAGCAGTTCCAGACAGGGGGCTAGCAATCAGCCCCAGCATTTT; CDR3: CASSSRQGASNQPQHF
D: .; size: .; V: TRBV2; J: TRBJ2-7; DNA: TGTGCCAGCGGGAAGGGGAACTACGAGCAGTACTTC; CDR3: CASGKGNYEQYF
D: .; size: .; V: TRBV28; J: TRBJ1-1; DNA: TGTGCCAGCAGTTACGACGGTAACACTGAAGCTTTCTTT; CDR3: CASSYDGNTEAFF
D: .; size: .; V: TRBV28; J: TRBJ2-1; DNA: TGTGCCAGCAGAGACAGGAACTACTACAATGAGCAGTTCTTC; CDR3: CASRDRNYYNEQFF
D: .; size: .; V: TRBV28; J: TRBJ2-3; DNA: TGTGCCAGCAGGACCCCCGACAGACCAGATACGCAGTATTTT; CDR3: CASRTPDRPDTQYF
D: .; size: once; V: TRBV7-9; J: TRBJ2-7; DNA: TGTGCCAGCAGCTTAGTGGGGGGCGCGCCCTACGAGCAGTACTTC; CDR3: CASSLVGGAPYEQYF
D: .; size: .; V: TRBV28; J: TRBJ2-7; DNA: TGTGCCAGCAGTTTATTCCGAGGCTACGAGCAGTACTTC; CDR3: CASSLFRGYEQYF
D: .; size: .; V: TRBV4-1; J: TRBJ2-7; DNA: TGCGCCAGCAGCCAAGGCGTCCTCGAGGGGCAGTACTTC; CDR3: CASSQGVLEGQYF
D: .; size: .; V: TRBV28; J: TRBJ2-4; DNA: TGTGCCAGCAACTGGGGAGGAGGGATCGCCAAAAACATTCAGTACTTC; CDR3: CASNWGGGIAKNIQYF
D: .; size: .; V: TRBV27; J: TRBJ2-1; DNA: TGTGCCAGCAGTTTCCTTTTAGCGCGAGACAATGAGCAGTTCTTC; CDR3: CASSFLLARDNEQFF
D: .; size: .; V: TRBV13; J: TRBJ2-1; DNA: TGTGCCAGCAGCTTAGTGTTACGGGACGCCCAGTTCTTC; CDR3: CASSLVLRDAQFF
D: TRBD1; size: .; V: TRBV4-1; J: TRBJ2-7; DNA: TGCGCCAGCAGCTCCATACTATCTGGACAGGGGAGGTTCTACGAGCAGTACTTC; CDR3: CASSSILSGQGRFYEQYF
D: TRBD1; size: .; V: TRBV27; J: TRBJ1-4; DNA: TGTGCCAGCAGGGAGGGGGCGGGGGAAAAACTGTTTTTT; CDR3: CASREGAGEKLFF
D: TRBD2; size: .; V: TRBV5-4; J: TRBJ2-7; DNA: TGTGCCAGCAGCTCAGGACTAGCGAACGAGCAGTACTTC; CDR3: CASSSGLANEQYF
D: TRBD2; size: .; V: TRBV7-2; J: TRBJ2-7; DNA: TGTGCCAGCGGCCCTAACGGACTAGCACCCTACGAGCAGTACTTC; CDR3: CASGPNGLAPYEQYF
D: TRBD1; size: .; V: TRBV7-9; J: TRBJ2-1; DNA: TGTGCCAGCACCGCAGGGACAGGGGGAGGATACAATGAGCAGTTCTTC; CDR3: CASTAGTGGGYNEQFF
D: .; size: .; V: TRBV28; J: TRBJ2-1; DNA: TGTGCCAGCGGGCCCAACTCCCGGCCCTTCTACAATGAGCAGTTCTTC; CDR3: CASGPNSRPFYNEQFF
D: .; size: .; V: TRBV27; J: TRBJ1-2; DNA: TGTGCCAGCAGTTTATTCTCCTCGGTCATCTATGGCTACACCTTC; CDR3: CASSLFSSVIYGYTF
D: .; size: .; V: TRBV2; J: TRBJ2-3; DNA: TGTGCCAGCAGAGGGGGCACAGATACGCAGTATTTT; CDR3: CASRGGTDTQYF
D: .; size: .; V: TRBV28; J: TRBJ2-7; DNA: TGTGCCAGCAGTCGGGTGGTCTCCTACGAGCAGTACTTC; CDR3: CASSRVVSYEQYF
D: TRBD1; size: .; V: TRBV29-1; J: TRBJ2-1; DNA: TGCAGCGTTCAAACCGGGACAGCAAGCTACAATGAGCAGTTCTTC; CDR3: CSVQTGTASYNEQFF
D: .; size: .; V: TRBV15; J: TRBJ2-1; DNA: TGTGCCACCAGCACGACAGGGGGGACTAGAGCACGTCATGAGCAGTTCTTC; CDR3: CATSTTGGTRARHEQFF
D: .; size: .; V: TRBV28; J: TRBJ1-5; DNA: TGTGCCAGCAGAACCACAGGGAACAGAAATCAGCCCCAGCATTTT; CDR3: CASRTTGNRNQPQHF
D: .; size: .; V: TRBV28; J: TRBJ2-7; DNA: TGTGCCAGCAGCTGGGACGCCGGCCCCTACGAGCAGTACTTC; CDR3: CASSWDAGPYEQYF
D: TRBD1; size: .; V: TRBV28; J: TRBJ1-1; DNA: TGTGCCAGCAGTATAACCGGGACAGGGGACACTGAAGCTTTCTTT; CDR3: CASSITGTGDTEAFF
D: TRBD1; size: .; V: TRBV7-9; J: TRBJ1-4; DNA: TGTGCCAGCAGCCTCCGGTTCAGGGGGCGCCATGAAAAACTGTTTTTT; CDR3: CASSLRFRGRHEKLFF
D: .; size: .; V: TRBV28; J: TRBJ1-1; DNA: TGTGCCAGCAGTCCGCAGGACCTGAGGCTCAACACTGAAGCTTTCTTT; CDR3: CASSPQDLRLNTEAFF